These 21 T cell receptor beta chains originate from one sample sequenced in a study of OX40 agonist ivuxolimab in advanced cancers. The table came from immunoSEQ multiplex PCR; TCRdb's copy has only in-frame clones and leaves some out. The table records approximately 49,000 clones, 75% to 85% of them present only once. This material consisted of CD4+ or CD8+ T cells sorted from blood, taken in a trial of the OX40 agonist ivuxolimab. The receptors originated from an adult with an advanced solid tumor such as melanoma, head and neck, liver or kidney cancer.

The chain is built from TRBV4-2 and TRBJ2-2; 10 bases map to TRBD2. The V gene's germline CDR1 is LGHNA and CDR2 YNFKEQ. J was trimmed by 5 bases and V by 4 bases; bases with no gene match: 10. This CDR3 contains 17 residues. The CDR3 DNA reads TGTGCCAGCAGCCTCCCAGCGGGGGGGCCCTTAACCGGGGAGCTGTTTTTT. Translated: CASSLPAGGPLTGELFF.

V gene TRBV5-1 combines with J gene TRBJ1-2; possible D gene TRBD1, 5 bases. CDR3 size: 14 residues. V dropped 2 bases and J dropped 8 bases, with 16 bases sitting between them. From germline, CDR1 is SGHRS and CDR2 YFSETQ. CDR3 residues: CASSFTGTEIGYTF. The CDR3 DNA follows: TGCGCCAGCAGCTTTACCGGGACGGAGATAGGCTACACCTTC.

V usage is TRBV5-8 and J usage is TRBJ1-1; 7 positions match TRBD1. J gave up 11 bases and V 0 bases, and 4 bases lay outside the gene matches. Per germline, CDR1 SGHTS and CDR2 YDEGEE. The CDR3 spans 12 residues. DNA of the CDR3: TGTGCCAGCAGCTTGGTGACAGGGAAGGCTTTCTTT. Protein: CASSLVTGKAFF.

J is TRBJ2-7 and V is TRBV7-2, with a possible D match to TRBD2 (7 bases). CDR1 and CDR2 (germline): SGHTA, FQGNSA. The CDR3 runs to 13 residues. Trimming pared 5 bases from V and 12 bases from J, leaving 20 bases between. CDR3 in amino acids: CASSPSWGGRRYF. CDR3 DNA sequence: TGTGCCAGCAGCCCGTCGTGGGGGGGCCGACGGTACTTC. The entire variable domain, with the rest obtained from reference TRBV7-2 and TRBJ2-7, is as follows: GAGVSQSPSNKVTEKGKDVELRCDPISGHTALYWYRQSLGQGLEFLIYFQGNSAPDKSGLPSDRFSAERTGGSVSTLTIQRTQQEDSAVYLCASSPSWGGRRYFGPGTRLTVT.

This clone was observed once. The chain combines TRBV29-1 with TRBJ2-5; a weak D match, TRBD1 (6 bases). The germline V gene has CDR1 SQVTM and CDR2 ANQGSEA. The CDR3 extends over 15 amino acids. The V and J ends lost 7 bases and 2 bases respectively, with 20 bases between them. In DNA, the CDR3 is TGCAGCGCCAAAGGACAGCTCCAAGATCAAGAGACCCAGTACTTC. Translated: CSAKGQLQDQETQYF.

This clone was found a few times. The genes are TRBV7-9 and TRBJ2-7, with D tentatively TRBD1 (6 bases). CDR1 is SEHNR and CDR2 is FQNEAQ in the germline V gene (reference sequence). The ends were cut back, 3 bases at V and 0 bases at J, with 15 bases in the middle. The CDR3 contains 16 residues. The CDR3 DNA follows: TGTGCCAGCAGCTTCCGGTTGACAGGATACTCCTACGAGCAGTACTTC. This sequence encodes CASSFRLTGYSYEQYF.

The chain has TRBV29-1 and TRBJ1-5, with D tentatively TRBD1 (5 bases). Between the trimmed V and J ends, which lost 4 bases and 7 bases, there was a span of 11 bases. The germline CDR1 and CDR2 sequences are SQVTM and ANQGSEA. This CDR3 has 12 residues. DNA for the CDR3: TGCAGCGTTGGGGAGGGGAAGCAGCCCCAGCATTTT. Protein: CSVGEGKQPQHF. The whole variable domain, filled in from reference TRBV29-1 and TRBJ1-5, reads SAVISQKPSRDICQRGTSLTIQCQVDSQVTMMFWYRQQPGQSLTLIATANQGSEATYESGFVIDKFPISRPNLTFSTLTVSNMSPEDSSIYLCSVGEGKQPQHFGDGTRLSIL.

The V gene is TRBV6-5, the J gene TRBJ2-5; no clear D gene. Germline CDR1 MNHEY, CDR2 SVGAGI. The CDR3 spans 14 residues. Trimming removed 2 bases from V and 5 bases from J, with 12 bases in between. The chain's CDR3 is CASSYLQRWETQYF. CDR3 coding DNA: TGTGCCAGCAGTTACCTACAGAGGTGGGAGACCCAGTACTTC.

In regard to this clone: This same CDR3 is encoded by further DNA sequences in the sample. The chain carries TRBV7-2 and TRBJ2-1; TRBD2 matches at 12 bases. V was pared by 4 bases and J by 4 bases, with 2 bases of the junction left unmatched. Per germline, CDR1 SGHTA and CDR2 FQGNSA. CDR3 length: 15 residues. The CDR3 DNA reads TGTGCCAGCAGCTCCGGACTAGCGGGATACAATGAGCAGTTCTTC. This sequence encodes CASSSGLAGYNEQFF.

The chain combines TRBV6-5 with TRBJ2-7, with 9 nucleotides matching TRBD1. This CDR3 spans 14 amino acids. With V trimmed by 6 bases and J by 2 bases, 5 bases remained unmatched. The germline CDR1 and CDR2 sequences are MNHEY and SVGAGI. CDR3 nucleotides: TGTGCCAGCAGACCGGACAGGGGACCCTACGAGCAGTACTTC. This translates into CASRPDRGPYEQYF.

This clone came up once. J is TRBJ1-2 and V is TRBV19; 8 positions agree with TRBD1. The CDR3 has 15 residues. Trimming took 6 bases from V and 4 from J; bases not matched to a gene: 10. Germline CDR1 is LNHDA and CDR2 is SQIVND (reference sequence). The CDR3 region is CASRDGPDRGYGYTF. The CDR3 DNA is TGTGCCAGTAGGGATGGGCCAGACAGGGGCTATGGCTACACCTTC.

This clone was seen a handful of times. The chain recombines TRBV25-1 with TRBJ2-1, with 10 bases that match TRBD2. The CDR3 is 18 amino acids. The germline CDR1 and CDR2 sequences are MGHDK and SYGVNS. V dropped 3 bases and J dropped 4; count of bases not matched to a gene: 12. Written as DNA, the CDR3 is TGTGCCAGCAGTGAGGTGGCTAGCGGGGGCCTCGGGTACAATGAGCAGTTCTTC. Translating gives CASSEVASGGLGYNEQFF.

V gene TRBV5-1 combines with J gene TRBJ2-1; 9 bases are shared with TRBD2. Per germline, CDR1 SGHRS and CDR2 YFSETQ. V lost 3 bases and J lost 0; bases outside the gene matches: 4. The CDR3 has 16 amino acids. CDR3 in amino acids: CASSWLSGSSYNEQFF. In DNA form, the CDR3 reads TGCGCCAGCAGCTGGCTTAGCGGGAGCTCCTACAATGAGCAGTTCTTC.

The rearrangement joins TRBV4-1 to TRBJ1-3, with D possibly being TRBD1 (5 bases). Germline loops: CDR1 MGHRA, CDR2 YSYEKL. V shed 0 bases and J shed 11 bases, with 14 bases lying between them. The length of the CDR3 is 14 residues. CDR3 sequence reads: CASSQERGLSSIYF. The CDR3 nucleotides read TGCGCCAGCAGCCAAGAAAGGGGCCTATCTTCCATATATTTT.

The chain recombines TRBV5-6 with TRBJ2-6, with D tentatively TRBD1 (7 bases). This CDR3 is 15 amino acids long. Germline assignment: CDR1 SGHDT and CDR2 YYEEEE. The V end was cut by 9 bases, the J end by 2 bases, with 15 bases between. CDR3 sequence: CATTGTLAGANVLTF. The DNA for the CDR3 is TGTGCCACGACAGGGACTCTGGCTGGGGCCAACGTCCTGACTTTC.

This chain connects TRBV7-6 to TRBJ2-4; 9 nucleotides match TRBD1. This CDR3 contains 14 residues. V shed 4 bases and J 7 bases; nucleotides not matched to a gene: 5. CDR1 is SGHVS, CDR2 FNYEAQ, per germline. The CDR3 spells CASSWGQGMNIQYF. DNA of the CDR3: TGTGCCAGCAGCTGGGGACAGGGTATGAACATTCAGTACTTC.

This sequence joins TRBV10-3 and TRBJ2-1; D is perhaps TRBD2 (5 bases). V lost 3 bases to trimming and J lost 9 bases, with 18 bases between them. The CDR3 length is 15 residues. Germline V gives CDR1 ENHRY, CDR2 SYGVKD. In DNA, the CDR3 is TGTGCCATCAGTGACGGGGTAACGGGTGCCGGTGAGCAGTTCTTC. The encoded protein is CAISDGVTGAGEQFF.

The chain has TRBV9 and TRBJ2-2; D remains unclear. This CDR3 is 13 amino acids long. Trimming shortened V by 1 base and J by 4 bases, and 5 bases separated the two germline ends. Germline-derived CDR1 and CDR2 are SGDLS and YYNGEE. The CDR3: CASSVTVTGELFF. The CDR3 region has the DNA TGTGCCAGCAGCGTAACCGTCACCGGGGAGCTGTTTTTT. The full variable domain, its missing parts supplied by reference TRBV9 and TRBJ2-2, is DSGVTQTPKHLITATGQRVTLRCSPRSGDLSVYWYQQSLDQGLQFLIQYYNGEERAKGNILERFSAQQFPDLHSELNLSSLELGDSALYFCASSVTVTGELFFGEGSRLTVL.

The chain is built from TRBV15 and TRBJ2-7, with TRBD2 matching 7 bases. CDR3 length: 14 residues. Germline V CDR1 and CDR2: LNHNV, YYDKDF (reference sequence). Trimming at V came to 1 base and at J to 2 bases, leaving 2 bases not matched to a gene. In nucleotides, the CDR3 is TGTGCCACCAGCAGAGCCCGGGGGGCCTACGAGCAGTACTTC. Its translation: CATSRARGAYEQYF.

The V call is TRBV19, the J call TRBJ1-1, with D uncertain. With 5 bases removed from V and 2 bases from J, the gap between germline ends came to 12 bases. Germline values: CDR1 LNHDA, CDR2 SQIVND (reference sequence). The CDR3 is 14 amino acids. CDR3 in DNA: TGTGCCAGTAGTGACCGGGGTTTCAACACTGAAGCTTTCTTT. Amino acids: CASSDRGFNTEAFF.

CDR3 region: CASSIRRGGGADTQYF. The CDR3 coding sequence is TGTGCCAGTAGTATAAGGAGGGGGGGCGGTGCAGATACGCAGTATTTT. The chain uses TRBV19 and TRBJ2-3; D is perhaps TRBD2 (7 bases). V lost 2 bases and J 4 bases, leaving 16 bases between the germline ends. This CDR3 has 16 amino acids. Germline CDR1 is LNHDA and CDR2 is SQIVND (reference sequence).